One and the same sample provided the 31 T cell receptor beta chains below, sequenced in a study of PD-1 blockade in mismatch repair-deficient tumors. Sequencing used immunoSEQ multiplex PCR; TCRdb keeps in-frame clones, though not all of them. The table has roughly 120,000 clones, about nine tenths seen once; the top ten hold 12%. The sample consisted of peripheral blood, taken approximately 72 weeks after starting pembrolizumab. These receptors originate from an adult with mismatch repair-deficient cancer.

The rearrangement uses TRBV6-5 and TRBJ1-5; D call uncertain. Trimming shortened V by 0 bases and J by 6 bases, and 9 bases separated the two germline ends. From germline, CDR1 is MNHEY and CDR2 SVGAGI. This CDR3 has 14 residues. This CDR3 reads CASSYSGPGQPQHF. For the CDR3, the DNA is TGTGCCAGCAGTTACTCGGGCCCGGGTCAGCCCCAGCATTTT.

This clone was seen once. V usage is TRBV4-2 and J usage is TRBJ1-4; no firm D call. The CDR3 runs to 16 residues. V lost 1 base and J lost 10, with 19 bases in between. Germline CDR1 reads LGHNA; CDR2 reads YNFKEQ. The CDR3 protein is CASSQVGEANFPKLFF. In DNA, the CDR3 is TGTGCCAGCAGCCAAGTCGGGGAAGCTAATTTCCCAAAACTGTTTTTT.

The gene calls are TRBV30 and TRBJ2-1; D may be TRBD1 (7 bases). V was shortened by 2 bases and J by 6 bases, with 17 bases between the two germline ends. The CDR3 is 15 residues long. Germline assignment: CDR1 GTSNPN and CDR2 SVGIG (reference sequence). CDR3 sequence reads: CAWSLRGERPNEQFF. The CDR3 nucleotides read TGTGCCTGGAGTCTCAGGGGGGAGAGGCCCAATGAGCAGTTCTTC. Using reference TRBV30 and TRBJ2-1 for the parts outside the CDR3, the full variable domain is SQTIHQWPATLVQPVGSPLSLECTVEGTSNPNLYWYRQAAGRGLQLLFYSVGIGQISSEVPQNLSASRPQDRQFILSSKKLLLSDSGFYLCAWSLRGERPNEQFFGPGTRLTVL.

The chain has TRBV19 and TRBJ2-1; 11 bases align to TRBD1. Per the germline V gene, CDR1 is LNHDA and CDR2 is SQIVND (reference sequence). Trimming removed 5 bases from V and 4 bases from J; junction bases left unmatched: 4. The CDR3 totals 15 residues. This CDR3 is CASSADRGLYNEQFF. In DNA form, the CDR3 reads TGTGCCAGTAGTGCGGACAGGGGGCTTTACAATGAGCAGTTCTTC.

The J gene is TRBJ2-7, the V gene TRBV5-1; 13 bases match TRBD2. CDR3 length: 16 residues. CDR1 and CDR2 (germline): SGHRS, YFSETQ. Germline trimming cut 3 bases from V and 2 bases from J; bases unmatched to any gene: 5. CDR3 DNA: TGCGCCAGCAGCTCTAGACTAGCGGGAGGAACCTACGAGCAGTACTTC. Protein: CASSSRLAGGTYEQYF.

The V and J genes are TRBV28 and TRBJ2-2; 10 positions agree with TRBD2. From germline, CDR1 is MDHEN and CDR2 SYDVKM. The trim removed 5 bases at V and 5 bases at J, leaving 5 bases unmatched. CDR3 length equals 15 residues. The CDR3 here is CASSESSGRTGELFF. The CDR3 DNA sequence: TGTGCCAGCAGTGAGTCTAGCGGGAGAACCGGGGAGCTGTTTTTT.

The CDR3 region has the DNA TGTGCCAGCAGCTTAGGAGGGCGACCCTCTGGGGCCAACGTCCTGACTTTC. The encoded protein is CASSLGGRPSGANVLTF. The chain carries TRBV7-9 and TRBJ2-6; D perhaps matches TRBD2 (5 bases). Germline V lookup: CDR1 SEHNR, CDR2 FQNEAQ (reference sequence). There are 17 residues in the CDR3. With 1 base removed from V and 0 bases from J, the gap between germline ends came to 10 bases.

The chain has TRBV5-1 and TRBJ1-2; D call uncertain. CDR3 length equals 13 residues. CDR1 is SGHRS, CDR2 YFSETQ, per germline. V lost 5 bases and J lost 7, with 15 bases in between. In DNA, the CDR3 is TGCGCCAGCAGTGAGGTGGGCTTGAGTGGCTACACCTTC. It encodes CASSEVGLSGYTF.

This chain links TRBV6-1 with TRBJ2-7; D remains ambiguous. This CDR3 is built from 14 residues. Trimming cost V 0 bases and J 2 bases, with 8 bases left between them. Germline V gene lookup returns CDR1 MNHNS and CDR2 SASEGT. CDR3 in DNA: TGTGCCAGCAGTGAAGCTTATTGGGCCTACGAGCAGTACTTC. It yields the protein CASSEAYWAYEQYF.

V usage is TRBV14 and J usage is TRBJ2-7, with 9 bases identical to TRBD2. This CDR3 is 14 amino acids long. In germline, CDR1 is SGHDN, CDR2 FVKESK. The junction had 4 bases not matched to a gene; V was cut back by 4 bases and J by 3 bases. CDR3 region: CASSPSTSGYEQYF. The CDR3 nucleotides are TGTGCCAGCAGCCCCTCGACTAGCGGCTACGAGCAGTACTTC.

The chain links TRBV19 to TRBJ2-3; tentatively, D is TRBD2 (6 bases). This CDR3 is 15 amino acids long. CDR1 is LNHDA, CDR2 SQIVND, per germline (reference sequence). V lost 7 bases and J lost 0, with 14 bases in between. The CDR3 DNA follows: TGTGCCAGTATAGGCGGGACGTCTAGCACAGATACGCAGTATTTT. Translated: CASIGGTSSTDTQYF.

This clone was seen only a few times. The gene calls are TRBV2 and TRBJ2-2, with D unresolved. The CDR3 length is 14 residues. V gave up 7 bases and J gave up 1 base, with 10 bases separating them. CDR1 and CDR2 from the germline V gene are SNHLY and FYNNEI. CDR3 DNA: TGTGCCAGCAAGGCGACTCTGAACACCGGGGAGCTGTTTTTT. Protein: CASKATLNTGELFF.

The V and J genes are TRBV5-1 and TRBJ2-2; 7 bases agree with TRBD2. CDR3 length: 16 amino acids. The V segment lost 4 bases and the J segment 5 bases; nucleotides outside the gene matches: 11. CDR1 and CDR2 from the germline V gene are SGHRS and YFSETQ. This CDR3 reads CASSPASGYTTGELFF. The CDR3 nucleotides are TGCGCCAGCAGCCCAGCTAGCGGATACACTACCGGGGAGCTGTTTTTT.

V gene TRBV18 combines with J gene TRBJ2-7; tentative D call: TRBD1 (5 bases). This CDR3 region has 15 residues. Germline assignment: CDR1 KGHSH and CDR2 LQKENI. The V end was cut by 1 base, the J end by 1 base, with 11 bases between. The CDR3 spells CASSPQGSRSYEQYF. The CDR3 bases are TGTGCCAGCTCACCACAGGGGTCCCGGTCCTACGAGCAGTACTTC.

The chain couples TRBV19 to TRBJ2-7; D gene unclear. The length of the CDR3 is 12 residues. The V end was cut by 0 bases, the J end by 5 bases, with 5 bases between. Germline loops: CDR1 LNHDA, CDR2 SQIVND (reference sequence). The CDR3 here is CASSIEGHEQYF. The DNA for the CDR3 is TGTGCCAGTAGTATAGAGGGCCACGAGCAGTACTTC.

V is TRBV7-6 and J is TRBJ2-1; TRBD2 agrees at 10 bases. V was pared by 5 bases and J by 1 base, with 8 bases of the junction left unmatched. The germline V gene encodes CDR1 SGHVS and CDR2 FNYEAQ. The CDR3 spans 17 residues. CDR3 residues: CASSIQIAGGSYNEQFF. Here the CDR3 DNA reads TGTGCCAGCAGCATCCAAATAGCGGGAGGTTCCTACAATGAGCAGTTCTTC.

This rearrangement joins TRBV5-5 to TRBJ2-1; TRBD2 matches 8 bases. Germline assignment: CDR1 SGHKS and CDR2 YYEKEE (reference sequence). The CDR3 loop spans 16 amino acids. The J segment lost 3 bases and the V segment lost 2 bases, leaving 7 bases of the junction unmatched. CDR3 loop: CASSFKSGRFYNEQFF. The CDR3 DNA follows: TGTGCCAGCAGCTTTAAAAGCGGGAGATTCTACAATGAGCAGTTCTTC.

This chain uses TRBV7-8 with TRBJ1-5; 9 bases fit TRBD1. Trimming at V came to 5 bases and at J to 2 bases, leaving 7 bases not matched to a gene. Germline V lookup: CDR1 SGHVS, CDR2 FQNEAQ. This CDR3 spans 16 amino acids. The CDR3 sequence is CASSRWDRARNQPQHF. CDR3 DNA: TGTGCCAGCAGCCGTTGGGACAGGGCACGCAATCAGCCCCAGCATTTT.

The genes are TRBV4-3 and TRBJ2-2; 8 positions agree with TRBD1. The CDR3 totals 15 residues. In germline, CDR1 is LGHNA, CDR2 YSLEER. With 4 bases clipped from V and 5 bases from J, the junction kept 6 bases outside the gene matches. Here the CDR3 reads CASSRRTGLTGELFF. The CDR3 nucleotides read TGCGCCAGCAGCCGTAGGACAGGGCTAACCGGGGAGCTGTTTTTT.

For the CDR3, the DNA is TGTGCCAGCAGCGGCCGAGAGAGAGGGGGTGGGAAGCAGTACTTC. Protein: CASSGRERGGGKQYF. The rearrangement links TRBV9 to TRBJ2-7; D may be TRBD1 (6 bases). The ends were cut back, 3 bases at V and 8 bases at J, with 21 bases in the middle. The CDR3 runs to 15 residues. Germline V gene data show CDR1 as SGDLS and CDR2 as YYNGEE.

This chain uses TRBV2 with TRBJ2-5; D might be TRBD1 (5 bases). Germline CDR1 SNHLY, CDR2 FYNNEI. The V gene lost 4 bases and the J gene lost 7 bases, with 16 bases spanning the gap. CDR3 size: 14 residues. CDR3 sequence: CASSGLQGLRTQYF. The CDR3 DNA reads TGTGCCAGCAGTGGTCTGCAGGGTCTGAGGACCCAGTACTTC.

A single count supports this clone. V is TRBV4-2 and J is TRBJ1-5; TRBD1 aligns across 8 bases. J gave up 9 bases and V 1 base, and 14 bases lay outside the gene matches. Germline CDR1 is LGHNA and CDR2 is YNFKEQ. CDR3 length: 17 amino acids. In DNA form, the CDR3 reads TGTGCCAGCAGCCAAGGGCAGGGGGCGACACCAGGGGCGCCCCAGCATTTT. This codes for CASSQGQGATPGAPQHF.

The rearrangement joins TRBV28 to TRBJ2-1; D gene ambiguous. Germline values: CDR1 MDHEN, CDR2 SYDVKM. Trimming removed 5 bases at V and 4 bases at J, with 9 bases between. The CDR3 contains 13 residues. This CDR3 is CASSPTSYNEQFF. The CDR3 DNA reads TGTGCCAGCAGTCCTACGAGTTACAATGAGCAGTTCTTC.

This chain connects TRBV10-2 to TRBJ2-7; 7 bases line up with TRBD1. The trim removed 3 bases at V and 0 bases at J, leaving 2 bases unmatched. This CDR3 is 14 amino acids long. Germline lookup yields CDR1 WSHSY and CDR2 SAAADI. DNA for the CDR3: TGCGCCAGCAGTGACAGGGGGAGCTCCTACGAGCAGTACTTC. Translation gives CASSDRGSSYEQYF.

The rearrangement joins TRBV6-4 to TRBJ2-6; D ambiguous. This CDR3 contains 14 residues. Trimming took off 5 bases at V and 0 bases at J, with 5 bases between the two ends. Germline CDR1 reads MRHNA; CDR2 reads SNTAGT. CDR3 in amino acids: CASSMGSGANVLTF. The CDR3 DNA sequence: TGTGCCAGCAGTATGGGCTCTGGGGCCAACGTCCTGACTTTC.

In its sample, this clone was seen once. V usage is TRBV10-3 and J usage is TRBJ2-2; D uncertain. Germline V gene sequence: CDR1 ENHRY, CDR2 SYGVKD. Trimming stripped 10 bases from V and 1 base from J, with 10 bases between. This CDR3 has 13 residues. The CDR3 nucleotides are TGTGCCACCCAGGACGGGAACACCGGGGAGCTGTTTTTT. Amino acid sequence: CATQDGNTGELFF.

The chain is built from TRBV11-2 and TRBJ2-2; D gene uncertain. The ends were cut back, 2 bases at V and 6 bases at J, with 7 bases in the middle. CDR3 length: 13 amino acids. Germline V gene lookup returns CDR1 SGHAT and CDR2 FQNNGV. The CDR3 sequence is CASSLLGSGELFF. The CDR3 DNA reads as TGTGCCAGCAGCTTACTCGGGTCCGGGGAGCTGTTTTTT.

V usage is TRBV6-5 and J usage is TRBJ1-2, with D possibly matching TRBD1 (6 bases). Germline CDR1 is MNHEY and CDR2 is SVGAGI. This CDR3 has 14 residues. V lost 10 bases and J lost 7, with 22 bases in between. In DNA, the CDR3 is TGTGCCACCATCGGGGGCACAGGGATCTTTGGCTACACCTTC. Translated, it gives CATIGGTGIFGYTF.

The chain is built from TRBV7-9 and TRBJ2-7, with D hard to call. CDR3 length equals 12 residues. In germline, CDR1 is SEHNR, CDR2 FQNEAQ (reference sequence). V dropped 10 bases and J dropped 0 bases, with 10 bases sitting between them. CDR3 in amino acids: CAIATSSYEQYF. The DNA of the CDR3 is TGTGCCATCGCGACAAGCTCCTACGAGCAGTACTTC.

V and J are TRBV14 and TRBJ2-5; perhaps D is TRBD1 or TRBD2 (5 bases each). Germline-derived CDR1 and CDR2 are SGHDN and FVKESK. The CDR3 length is 17 residues. Deletions cut 1 base from V and 0 bases from J, with 15 bases between. CDR3 coding DNA: TGTGCCAGCAGCCAAGGGGACGGGATGATGTACCAAGAGACCCAGTACTTC. Protein sequence: CASSQGDGMMYQETQYF.

The genes are TRBV11-2 and TRBJ2-3; 7 bases align to TRBD2. The germline CDR1 and CDR2 sequences are SGHAT and FQNNGV. The CDR3 is 16 amino acids. V gave up 1 base and J gave up 3 bases; unmatched junction bases: 7. The CDR3 spells CASSLGLAGNTDTQYF. The CDR3 region has the DNA TGTGCCAGCAGCTTAGGGTTAGCGGGTAATACAGATACGCAGTATTTT.